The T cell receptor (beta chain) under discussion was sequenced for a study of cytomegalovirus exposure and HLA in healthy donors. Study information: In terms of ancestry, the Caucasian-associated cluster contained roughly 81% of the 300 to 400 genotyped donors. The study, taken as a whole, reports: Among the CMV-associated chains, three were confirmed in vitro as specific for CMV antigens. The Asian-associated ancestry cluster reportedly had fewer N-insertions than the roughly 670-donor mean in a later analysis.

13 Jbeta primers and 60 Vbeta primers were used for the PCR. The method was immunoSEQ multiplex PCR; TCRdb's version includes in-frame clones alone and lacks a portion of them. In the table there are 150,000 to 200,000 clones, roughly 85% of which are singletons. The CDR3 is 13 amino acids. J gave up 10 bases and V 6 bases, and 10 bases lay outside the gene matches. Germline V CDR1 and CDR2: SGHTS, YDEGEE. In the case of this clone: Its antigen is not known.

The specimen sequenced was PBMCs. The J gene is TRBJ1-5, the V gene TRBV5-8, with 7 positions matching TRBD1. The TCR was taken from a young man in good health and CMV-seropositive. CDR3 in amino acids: CASTRGGGGPQHF. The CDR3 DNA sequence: TGTGCCAGCACCAGAGGAGGGGGCGGACCCCAGCATTTT.